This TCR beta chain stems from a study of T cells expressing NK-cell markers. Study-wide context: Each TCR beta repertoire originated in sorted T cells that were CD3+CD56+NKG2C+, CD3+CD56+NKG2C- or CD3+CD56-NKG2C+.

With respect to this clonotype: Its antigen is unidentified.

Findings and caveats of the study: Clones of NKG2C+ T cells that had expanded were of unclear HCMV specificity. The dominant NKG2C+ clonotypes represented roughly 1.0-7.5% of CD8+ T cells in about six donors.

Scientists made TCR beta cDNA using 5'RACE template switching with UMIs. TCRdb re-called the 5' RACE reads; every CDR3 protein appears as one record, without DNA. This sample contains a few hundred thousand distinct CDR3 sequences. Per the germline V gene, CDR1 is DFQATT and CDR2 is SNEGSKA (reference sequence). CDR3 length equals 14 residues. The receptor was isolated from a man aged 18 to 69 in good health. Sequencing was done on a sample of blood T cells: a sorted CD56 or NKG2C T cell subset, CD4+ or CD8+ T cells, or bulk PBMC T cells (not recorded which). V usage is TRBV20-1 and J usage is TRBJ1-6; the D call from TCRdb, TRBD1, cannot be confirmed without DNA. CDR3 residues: CSARTGTGGSPLHF.